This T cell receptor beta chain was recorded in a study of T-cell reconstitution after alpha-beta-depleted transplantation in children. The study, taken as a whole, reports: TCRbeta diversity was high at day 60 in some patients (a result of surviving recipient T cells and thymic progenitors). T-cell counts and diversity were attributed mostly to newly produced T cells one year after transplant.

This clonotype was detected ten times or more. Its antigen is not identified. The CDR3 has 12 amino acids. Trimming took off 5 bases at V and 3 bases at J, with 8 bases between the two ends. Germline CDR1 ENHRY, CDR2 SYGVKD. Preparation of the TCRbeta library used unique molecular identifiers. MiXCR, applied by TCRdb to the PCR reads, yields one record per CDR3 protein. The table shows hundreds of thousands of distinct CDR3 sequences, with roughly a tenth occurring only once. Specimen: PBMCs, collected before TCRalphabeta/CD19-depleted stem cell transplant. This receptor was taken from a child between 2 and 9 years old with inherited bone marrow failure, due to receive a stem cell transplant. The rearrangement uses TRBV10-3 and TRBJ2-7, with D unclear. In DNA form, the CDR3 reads TGTGCCATCAGTTCTTTGGTCTACGAGCAGTACTTC. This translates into CAISSLVYEQYF.